The 32 T cell receptor beta chains below were found in one sample sequenced in a study of blood T cell repertoires in COVID-19. Sequenced by immunoSEQ multiplex PCR; TCRdb stores in-frame clones only, minus some. Found here are tens of thousands of clones, roughly 88% of them singletons; the top ten hold 3.5% to 4%. Sequencing was performed on peripheral blood. The receptors shown here come from a human donor in a cohort sampled during active COVID-19.

The V and J genes are TRBV7-2 and TRBJ1-2, with TRBD1 matching 9 bases. CDR1 is SGHTA and CDR2 is FQGNSA in the germline V gene. Unmatched junction bases numbered 4, after V lost 4 bases and J lost 10 bases. The CDR3 is made up of 12 amino acids. The CDR3 DNA sequence: TGTGCCAGCAGCTATACAGGGGGCGACTACACCTTC. This encodes CASSYTGGDYTF.

V gene TRBV19 combines with J gene TRBJ2-2; TRBD2 matches 8 bases. V was pared by 7 bases and J by 3 bases, with 10 bases of the junction left unmatched. The CDR3 spans 16 residues. The germline V gene has CDR1 LNHDA and CDR2 SQIVND (reference sequence). CDR3 amino acids: CASIRSGGPYTGELFF. As DNA, the CDR3 is TGTGCCAGTATAAGGTCGGGAGGGCCGTACACCGGGGAGCTGTTTTTT. Combining the CDR3 with reference TRBV19 and TRBJ2-2 gives the whole variable domain DGGITQSPKYLFRKEGQNVTLSCEQNLNHDAMYWYRQDPGQGLRLIYYSQIVNDFQKGDIAEGYSVSREKKESFPLTVTSAQKNPTAFYLCASIRSGGPYTGELFFGEGSRLTVL.

The CDR3 nucleotides read TGCAGTGCTAGTCGGCGGGGAGATACGCAGTATTTT. Translation gives CSASRRGDTQYF. V usage is TRBV20-1 and J usage is TRBJ2-3, with D possibly matching TRBD2 (6 bases). CDR3 size: 12 residues. V was trimmed by 3 bases and J by 5 bases, leaving 9 bases between them. Per germline, CDR1 DFQATT and CDR2 SNEGSKA (reference sequence).

The V and J genes are TRBV6-5 and TRBJ2-7; 11 nucleotides match TRBD2. CDR3 length: 15 amino acids. Germline CDR1 and CDR2: MNHEY and SVGAGI. V lost 7 bases and J lost 2; bases outside the gene matches: 7. The chain's CDR3 is CASKTTSGETYEQYF. CDR3 sequence (DNA): TGTGCCAGCAAGACGACTAGCGGGGAAACCTACGAGCAGTACTTC.

This clone was counted a single time. This chain links TRBV5-1 with TRBJ2-4; possibly TRBD1 for D (6 bases). Trimming pared 0 bases from V and 3 bases from J, leaving 22 bases between. Per germline, CDR1 SGHRS and CDR2 YFSETQ. This CDR3 is 19 amino acids long. CDR3 sequence: CASSLGILTGPFVKNIQYF. In DNA form, the CDR3 reads TGCGCCAGCAGCTTGGGGATTCTGACAGGCCCTTTTGTCAAAAACATTCAGTACTTC.

The rearrangement uses TRBV11-1 and TRBJ1-1; a possible D gene is TRBD1 (5 bases). V was cut by 4 bases and J by 5 bases, with 14 bases left in between. CDR1 SGHAT and CDR2 FQDESV come from the germline V gene (reference sequence). This CDR3 region has 14 residues. The CDR3 DNA reads TGTGCCAGCAGCTCCTTTCTTGGGGGGACTGAAGCTTTCTTT. Its translation: CASSSFLGGTEAFF.

The CDR3 DNA sequence: TGCGCCAGCAGCCAGGGGGCGCTGGGCCAATTGAACACTGAAGCTTTCTTT. Residues: CASSQGALGQLNTEAFF. The chain combines TRBV4-1 with TRBJ1-1, with D perhaps TRBD1 (6 bases). Trimming left V 3 bases short and J 0 bases short, with 17 bases between. Germline V gene sequence: CDR1 MGHRA, CDR2 YSYEKL. The CDR3 has 17 residues.

This clone turned up a few times. The chain joins TRBV10-1 to TRBJ1-1; 8 positions agree with TRBD1. J lost 1 base, V lost 0 bases, and 10 bases had no gene match. This CDR3 spans 18 amino acids. Germline V gene lookup returns CDR1 WNHNN and CDR2 SYGVQD (reference sequence). The CDR3 sequence is CASSESPGQGGSNTEAFF. The CDR3 nucleotides are TGCGCCAGCAGTGAGTCACCCGGACAGGGAGGCTCGAACACTGAAGCTTTCTTT.

The V call is TRBV19, the J call TRBJ1-1, with D maybe TRBD1 (5 bases). Trimming removed 7 bases from V and 6 bases from J, with 12 bases in between. Germline CDR1 LNHDA, CDR2 SQIVND (reference sequence). This CDR3 comprises 12 residues. The CDR3 loop reads CASISGGAEAFF. The DNA for the CDR3 is TGTGCCAGTATATCAGGAGGGGCTGAAGCTTTCTTT.

This CDR3 is CASSMRDVYNSPLHF. In nucleotides, the CDR3 is TGTGCCAGTAGTATGAGGGATGTTTATAATTCACCCCTCCACTTT. The chain is built from TRBV19 and TRBJ1-6, with D hard to call. The CDR3 has 15 amino acids. V was pared by 3 bases and J by 4 bases, with 10 bases between. Germline V gene lookup returns CDR1 LNHDA and CDR2 SQIVND (reference sequence).

The chain combines TRBV2 with TRBJ1-1, with 11 bases lining up with TRBD1. Germline assignment: CDR1 SNHLY and CDR2 FYNNEI. Unmatched junction bases numbered 4, after V lost 4 bases and J lost 3 bases. The CDR3 length is 15 residues. CDR3 sequence (DNA): TGTGCCAGCAGTGGGGACAGGGGGATGTACACTGAAGCTTTCTTT. This encodes CASSGDRGMYTEAFF.

The chain combines TRBV5-4 with TRBJ2-7, with D unclear. The CDR3 runs 14 residues. V lost 2 bases and J 2 bases, leaving 11 bases between the germline ends. Germline V gene sequence: CDR1 SGHNT, CDR2 YYREEE (reference sequence). CDR3 sequence: CASSFTGIAYEQYF. CDR3 bases: TGTGCCAGCAGCTTTACCGGTATCGCCTACGAGCAGTACTTC.

The gene calls are TRBV27 and TRBJ2-7; D perhaps matches TRBD2 (5 bases). The CDR3 is 14 residues long. The germline V gene encodes CDR1 MNHEY and CDR2 SMNVEV (reference sequence). Trimming took 3 bases from V and 6 from J, leaving 15 bases between them. This chain's CDR3 is CASSFRTAGGEQYF. CDR3 nucleotides: TGTGCCAGCAGTTTCAGGACGGCGGGTGGCGAGCAGTACTTC.

The gene calls are TRBV9 and TRBJ2-2; TRBD1 matches at 7 bases. The ends lost 5 bases at V and 5 bases at J; junction bases unmatched: 3. Germline assignment: CDR1 SGDLS and CDR2 YYNGEE. This CDR3 region has 13 residues. CDR3 residues: CASRTGWTGELFF. In nucleotides, the CDR3 is TGTGCCAGCAGGACAGGGTGGACCGGGGAGCTGTTTTTT.

Here the CDR3 reads CASRFGRASTDTQYF. The CDR3 DNA follows: TGTGCCAGCAGATTCGGGAGAGCTAGCACAGATACGCAGTATTTT. J is TRBJ2-3 and V is TRBV27; D may be TRBD2 (6 bases). The CDR3 is 15 amino acids. CDR1 and CDR2 from the germline V gene are MNHEY and SMNVEV (reference sequence). The ends were cut back, 6 bases at V and 0 bases at J, with 13 bases in the middle.

V gene TRBV6-2 or TRBV6-3 combines with J gene TRBJ2-2, with D maybe TRBD2 (7 bases). The germline V gene has CDR1 MNHEY and CDR2 SVGEGT. The V gene lost 0 bases and the J gene lost 1 base, with 12 bases spanning the gap. This CDR3 is built from 17 residues. In nucleotides, the CDR3 is TGTGCCAGCAGTTACTCTCGGGGGGCTGGGAACACCGGGGAGCTGTTTTTT. Its translation is CASSYSRGAGNTGELFF.

The count of this clone is one. V usage is TRBV7-2 and J usage is TRBJ2-1; D unresolved. The CDR3 runs to 13 residues. V lost 5 bases to trimming and J lost 8 bases, with 13 bases between them. The germline CDR1 and CDR2 sequences are SGHTA and FQGNSA. CDR3 bases: TGTGCCAGCAGCCACGAACCCAGCGATGAGCAGTTCTTC. This codes for CASSHEPSDEQFF.

J is TRBJ2-3 and V is TRBV6-2 or TRBV6-3; D gene uncertain. The germline V gene has CDR1 MNHEY and CDR2 SVGEGT. The ends were cut back, 0 bases at V and 4 bases at J, with 8 bases in the middle. The CDR3 is 14 amino acids. CDR3 in DNA: TGTGCCAGCAGTTACTCGGTTAGCTCAGATACGCAGTATTTT. Amino acid sequence: CASSYSVSSDTQYF.

This chain connects TRBV5-1 to TRBJ2-3, with TRBD2 as a possible D gene (5 bases). The V and J ends lost 2 bases and 0 bases respectively, with 7 bases between them. CDR1 is SGHRS and CDR2 is YFSETQ in the germline V gene. This CDR3 region has 14 residues. The CDR3 DNA is TGCGCCAGCAGCTTACAGCGGAGCACAGATACGCAGTATTTT. This translates into CASSLQRSTDTQYF. The full variable domain, in which reference TRBV5-1 and TRBJ2-3 provide the parts outside the CDR3, is KAGVTQTPRYLIKTRGQQVTLSCSPISGHRSVSWYQQTPGQGLQFLFEYFSETQRNKGNFPGRFSGRQFSNSRSEMNVSTLELGDSALYLCASSLQRSTDTQYFGPGTRLTVL.

The chain recombines TRBV5-5 with TRBJ1-3, with D unclear. Germline V gene lookup returns CDR1 SGHKS and CDR2 YYEKEE (reference sequence). V gave up 4 bases and J gave up 1 base, with 12 bases separating them. The CDR3 has 15 residues. CDR3 in DNA: TGTGCCAGCAGCCTCATCACGGGATCTGGAAACACCATATATTTT. Protein product: CASSLITGSGNTIYF.

The chain employs TRBV7-2 and TRBJ2-1; 7 nucleotides match TRBD1. V lost 5 bases, J lost 0 bases, and 4 bases stayed unmatched. In germline, CDR1 is SGHTA, CDR2 FQGNSA. This CDR3 spans 15 amino acids. DNA for the CDR3: TGTGCCAGCAGCACCGACAGGGACTCCTACAATGAGCAGTTCTTC. Protein product: CASSTDRDSYNEQFF.

The CDR3 DNA is TGTGCCAGCAGTGGGACAGGGTCGAACACTGAAGCTTTCTTT. It encodes CASSGTGSNTEAFF. This chain uses TRBV9 with TRBJ1-1; 9 bases align to TRBD1. The CDR3 is 14 residues long. Germline values: CDR1 SGDLS, CDR2 YYNGEE. V shed 5 bases and J 1 base; nucleotides not matched to a gene: 3.

V gene TRBV6-2 or TRBV6-3 combines with J gene TRBJ2-5; D is possibly TRBD2 (5 bases). Trimming shortened V by 4 bases and J by 5 bases, and 14 bases separated the two germline ends. This CDR3 is built from 14 residues. From germline, CDR1 is MNHEY and CDR2 SVGEGT. The CDR3 sequence is CASSLYGVRETQYF. In DNA, the CDR3 is TGTGCCAGCAGTTTGTACGGGGTGAGGGAGACCCAGTACTTC.

This clone was detected once. The genes are TRBV6-5 and TRBJ2-7; 8 bases map to TRBD1. The V gene's germline CDR1 is MNHEY and CDR2 SVGAGI. There are 13 residues in the CDR3. With 10 bases clipped from V and 3 bases from J, the junction kept 8 bases outside the gene matches. CDR3 in amino acids: CATGQGGLYEQYF. The CDR3 DNA follows: TGTGCCACCGGACAGGGAGGCCTCTACGAGCAGTACTTC.

The V and J genes are TRBV3-1 (or the pseudogene TRBV3-2) and TRBJ2-1; 7 bases are a match to TRBD1. This CDR3 region has 17 residues. The trim removed 3 bases at V and 3 bases at J, leaving 11 bases unmatched. Germline lookup yields CDR1 LGHDT and CDR2 YNNKEL (reference sequence). The DNA of the CDR3 is TGTGCCAGCAGCCATGACAGGGTCGGGTCCCTCTACAATGAGCAGTTCTTC. The encoded protein is CASSHDRVGSLYNEQFF.

The chain joins TRBV7-2 to TRBJ2-1; D is perhaps TRBD2 (6 bases). The germline CDR1 and CDR2 sequences are SGHTA and FQGNSA. The CDR3 covers 15 residues. Trimming stripped 5 bases from V and 0 bases from J, with 11 bases between. The chain's CDR3 is CASSLDGSSYNEQFF. CDR3 sequence (DNA): TGTGCCAGCAGCCTCGACGGGAGCTCCTACAATGAGCAGTTCTTC. The variable domain in full, completed from reference TRBV7-2 and TRBJ2-1, reads GAGVSQSPSNKVTEKGKDVELRCDPISGHTALYWYRQSLGQGLEFLIYFQGNSAPDKSGLPSDRFSAERTGGSVSTLTIQRTQQEDSAVYLCASSLDGSSYNEQFFGPGTRLTVL.

The J gene is TRBJ2-7, the V gene TRBV19; maybe TRBD2 (5 bases). Germline-derived CDR1 and CDR2 are LNHDA and SQIVND (reference sequence). The CDR3 has 14 amino acids. Between the trimmed V and J ends, which lost 3 bases and 2 bases, there was a span of 11 bases. As DNA, the CDR3 is TGTGCCAGTAGTATGCAAGGGAGCACCTACGAGCAGTACTTC. This translates into CASSMQGSTYEQYF.

This sequence joins TRBV28 and TRBJ2-7; 10 nucleotides match TRBD2. The V gene's germline CDR1 is MDHEN and CDR2 SYDVKM. This CDR3 is 11 amino acids long. The CDR3 spells CDTSGAYEQYF. CDR3 DNA: TGTGACACTAGCGGGGCTTACGAGCAGTACTTC.

This chain connects TRBV11-3 to TRBJ2-2, with 16 bases lining up with TRBD2. This CDR3 contains 18 residues. Germline V CDR1 and CDR2: SGHNT, YENEEA. J lost 5 bases, V lost 3 bases, and 6 bases had no gene match. The CDR3 DNA is TGTGCCAGCAGCTTCAAGGGACTAGCGGGGGGGCCAACCGGGGAGCTGTTTTTT. Protein sequence: CASSFKGLAGGPTGELFF.

J is TRBJ2-7 and V is TRBV2, with D possibly matching TRBD1 (5 bases). The CDR3 covers 11 residues. Per the germline V gene, CDR1 is SNHLY and CDR2 is FYNNEI. V gave up 7 bases and J gave up 3 bases, with 7 bases separating them. CDR3 bases: TGTGCCAGCACCGACAGCTACGAGCAGTACTTC. Its translation: CASTDSYEQYF.

The chain uses TRBV6-5 and TRBJ2-7; 7 positions agree with TRBD2. CDR3 size: 12 residues. Germline assignment: CDR1 MNHEY and CDR2 SVGAGI. After removal of 8 bases from V and 4 bases from J, the junction contained 5 bases not matched to a gene. CDR3 protein: CASGGDVYEQYF. The CDR3 DNA reads TGTGCCAGCGGGGGGGACGTATACGAGCAGTACTTC.

The CDR3 DNA sequence: TGTGCCACCACGGACAGCTCGGAGCTGTTTTTT. The encoded protein is CATTDSSELFF. The genes are TRBV15 and TRBJ2-2, with D perhaps TRBD1 (6 bases). Per the germline V gene, CDR1 is LNHNV and CDR2 is YYDKDF (reference sequence). Trimming took off 7 bases at V and 10 bases at J, with 10 bases between the two ends. The CDR3 loop spans 11 amino acids.